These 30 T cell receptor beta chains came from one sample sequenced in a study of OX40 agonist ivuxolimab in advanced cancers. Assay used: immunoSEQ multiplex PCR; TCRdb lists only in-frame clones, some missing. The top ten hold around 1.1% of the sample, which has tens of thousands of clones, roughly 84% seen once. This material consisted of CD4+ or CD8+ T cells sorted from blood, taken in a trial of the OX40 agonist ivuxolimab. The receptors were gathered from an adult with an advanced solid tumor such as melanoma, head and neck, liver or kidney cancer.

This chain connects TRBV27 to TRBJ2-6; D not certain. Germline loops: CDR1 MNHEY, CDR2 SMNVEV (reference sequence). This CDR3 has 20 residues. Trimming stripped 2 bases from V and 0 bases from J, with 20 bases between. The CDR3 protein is CASSLHAVGPATSGANVLTF. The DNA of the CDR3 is TGTGCCAGCAGTTTACACGCGGTAGGGCCCGCAACCTCTGGGGCCAACGTCCTGACTTTC.

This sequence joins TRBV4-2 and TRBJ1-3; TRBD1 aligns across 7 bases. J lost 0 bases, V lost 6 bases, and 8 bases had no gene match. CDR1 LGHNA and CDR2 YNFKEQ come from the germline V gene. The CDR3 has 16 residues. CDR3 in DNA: TGTGCCAGCAGGAGACAGGGAACTAACTCTGGAAACACCATATATTTT. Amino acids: CASRRQGTNSGNTIYF.

The CDR3 is CASSQGSGGAYTQYF. CDR3 nucleotides: TGTGCCAGCAGCCAAGGGTCGGGGGGCGCGTATACGCAGTATTTT. The V call is TRBV14, the J call TRBJ2-3; D perhaps matches TRBD2 (7 bases). CDR1 and CDR2 from the germline V gene are SGHDN and FVKESK. The CDR3 spans 15 residues. Trimming stripped 1 base from V and 7 bases from J, with 15 bases between.

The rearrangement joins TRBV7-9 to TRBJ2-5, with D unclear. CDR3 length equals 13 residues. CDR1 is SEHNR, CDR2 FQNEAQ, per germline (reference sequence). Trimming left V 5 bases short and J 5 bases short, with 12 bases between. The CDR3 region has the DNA TGTGCCAGCAGCCCCTCCCTAGGCGAGACCCAGTACTTC. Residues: CASSPSLGETQYF. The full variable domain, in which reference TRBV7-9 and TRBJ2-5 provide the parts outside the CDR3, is DTGVSQNPRHKITKRGQNVTFRCDPISEHNRLYWYRQTLGQGPEFLTYFQNEAQLEKSRLLSDRFSAERPKGSFSTLEIQRTEQGDSAMYLCASSPSLGETQYFGPGTRLLVL.

The CDR3 DNA follows: TGTGCCACCAGCAGAGATGGCCGTGACTATGGCTACACCTTC. Translating it yields CATSRDGRDYGYTF. The V gene is TRBV15, the J gene TRBJ1-2; D gene uncertain. Germline V gene data show CDR1 as LNHNV and CDR2 as YYDKDF (reference sequence). The ends were cut back, 0 bases at V and 3 bases at J, with 8 bases in the middle. The CDR3 loop spans 14 amino acids.

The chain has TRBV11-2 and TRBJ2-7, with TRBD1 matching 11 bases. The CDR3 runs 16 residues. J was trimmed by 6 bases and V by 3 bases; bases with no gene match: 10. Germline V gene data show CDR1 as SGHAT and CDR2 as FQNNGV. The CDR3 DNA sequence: TGTGCCAGCAGCTTGACTGTAGGACAGGGGGCTGGCGAGCAGTACTTC. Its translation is CASSLTVGQGAGEQYF.

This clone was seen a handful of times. The CDR3 nucleotides read TGTGCCAGCAGCTTTGGCAGCTATAATTCACCCCTCCACTTT. Amino acid sequence: CASSFGSYNSPLHF. The chain joins TRBV7-3 to TRBJ1-6, with D unclear. CDR1 and CDR2 (germline): SGHTA, FQGTGA. The V gene lost 3 bases and the J gene lost 3 bases, with 6 bases spanning the gap. This CDR3 region has 14 residues. The complete variable domain, with remaining parts taken from reference TRBV7-3 and TRBJ1-6, reads GAGVSQTPSNKVTEKGKYVELRCDPISGHTALYWYRQSLGQGPEFLIYFQGTGAADDSGLPNDRFFAVRPEGSVSTLKIQRTERGDSAVYLCASSFGSYNSPLHFGNGTRLTVT.

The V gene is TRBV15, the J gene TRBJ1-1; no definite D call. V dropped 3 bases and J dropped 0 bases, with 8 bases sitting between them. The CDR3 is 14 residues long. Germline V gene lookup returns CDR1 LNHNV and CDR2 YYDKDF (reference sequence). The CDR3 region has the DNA TGTGCCACCAGCAGCTTCAGAGTGAACACTGAAGCTTTCTTT. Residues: CATSSFRVNTEAFF. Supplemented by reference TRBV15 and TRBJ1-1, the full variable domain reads DAMVIQNPRYQVTQFGKPVTLSCSQTLNHNVMYWYQQKSSQAPKLLFHYYDKDFNNEADTPDNFQSRRPNTSFCFLDIRSPGLGDTAMYLCATSSFRVNTEAFFGQGTRLTVV.

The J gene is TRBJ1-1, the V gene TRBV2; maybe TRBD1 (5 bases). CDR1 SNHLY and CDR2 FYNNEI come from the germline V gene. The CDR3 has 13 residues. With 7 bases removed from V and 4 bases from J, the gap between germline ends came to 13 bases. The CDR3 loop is CASNLGQGTEAFF. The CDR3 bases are TGTGCCAGCAATCTGGGGCAGGGCACTGAAGCTTTCTTT.

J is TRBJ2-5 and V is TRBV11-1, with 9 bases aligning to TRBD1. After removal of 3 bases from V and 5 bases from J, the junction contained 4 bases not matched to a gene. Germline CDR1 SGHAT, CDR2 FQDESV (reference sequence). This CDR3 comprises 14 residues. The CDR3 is CASSFYRGQETQYF. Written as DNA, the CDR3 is TGTGCCAGCAGCTTTTACAGGGGGCAGGAGACCCAGTACTTC.

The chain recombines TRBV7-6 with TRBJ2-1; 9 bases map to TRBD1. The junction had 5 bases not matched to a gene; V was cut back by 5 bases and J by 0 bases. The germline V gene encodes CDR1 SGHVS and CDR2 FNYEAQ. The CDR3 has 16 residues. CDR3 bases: TGTGCCAGCAGCCCGGGACAGGGAAGCTCCTACAATGAGCAGTTCTTC. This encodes CASSPGQGSSYNEQFF.

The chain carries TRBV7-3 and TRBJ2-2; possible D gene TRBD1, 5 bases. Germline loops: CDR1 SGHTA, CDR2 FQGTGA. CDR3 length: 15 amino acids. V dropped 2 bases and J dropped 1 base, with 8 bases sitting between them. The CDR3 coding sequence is TGTGCCAGCAGCTTAGACAGCCAGAACACCGGGGAGCTGTTTTTT. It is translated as CASSLDSQNTGELFF.

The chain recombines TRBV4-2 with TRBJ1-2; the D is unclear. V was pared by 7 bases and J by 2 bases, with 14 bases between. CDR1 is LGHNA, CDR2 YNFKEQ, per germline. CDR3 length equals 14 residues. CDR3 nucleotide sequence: TGTGCCAGCAATCGGGAGCATTTGAACTATGGCTACACCTTC. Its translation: CASNREHLNYGYTF.

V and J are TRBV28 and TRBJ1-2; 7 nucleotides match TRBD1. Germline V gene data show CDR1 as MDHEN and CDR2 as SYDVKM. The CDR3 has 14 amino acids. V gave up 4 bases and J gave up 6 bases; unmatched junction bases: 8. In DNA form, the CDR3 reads TGTGCCAGCAGTTGGGGCAGGGGGGGCAATGGCTACACCTTC. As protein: CASSWGRGGNGYTF.

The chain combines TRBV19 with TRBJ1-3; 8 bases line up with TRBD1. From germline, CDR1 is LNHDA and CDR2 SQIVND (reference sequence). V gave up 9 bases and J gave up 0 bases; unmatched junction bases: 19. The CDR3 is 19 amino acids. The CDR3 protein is CASNSQGTGLFHSGNTIYF. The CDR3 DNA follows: TGTGCCAGCAACTCACAAGGGACAGGCCTTTTCCACTCTGGAAACACCATATATTTT.

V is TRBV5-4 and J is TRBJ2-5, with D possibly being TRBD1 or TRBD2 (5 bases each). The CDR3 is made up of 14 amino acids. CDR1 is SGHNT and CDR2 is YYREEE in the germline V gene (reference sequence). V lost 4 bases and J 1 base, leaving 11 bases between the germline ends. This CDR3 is CASSMAGAQETQYF. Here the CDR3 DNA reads TGTGCCAGCAGCATGGCCGGGGCCCAAGAGACCCAGTACTTC.

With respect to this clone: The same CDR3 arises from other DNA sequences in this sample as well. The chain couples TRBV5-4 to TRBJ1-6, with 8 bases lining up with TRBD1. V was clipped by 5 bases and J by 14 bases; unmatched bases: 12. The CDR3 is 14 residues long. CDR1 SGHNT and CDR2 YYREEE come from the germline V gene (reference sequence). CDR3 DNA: TGTGCCAGCAGGAAAGAACGGGGGGGACAGGCCCTCCACTTT. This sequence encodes CASRKERGGQALHF. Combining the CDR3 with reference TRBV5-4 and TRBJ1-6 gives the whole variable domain ETGVTQSPTHLIKTRGQQVTLRCSSQSGHNTVSWYQQALGQGPQFIFQYYREEENGRGNFPPRFSGLQFPNYSSELNVNALELDDSALYLCASRKERGGQALHFGNGTRLTVT.

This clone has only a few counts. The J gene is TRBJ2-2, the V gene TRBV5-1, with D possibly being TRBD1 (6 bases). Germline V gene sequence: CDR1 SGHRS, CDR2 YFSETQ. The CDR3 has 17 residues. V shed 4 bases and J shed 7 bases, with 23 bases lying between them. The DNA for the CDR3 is TGCGCCAGCAGCCCCCCCCGGGACACCCGAGCCGACGGGGAGCTGTTTTTT. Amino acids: CASSPPRDTRADGELFF. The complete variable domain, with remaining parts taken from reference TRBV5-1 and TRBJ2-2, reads KAGVTQTPRYLIKTRGQQVTLSCSPISGHRSVSWYQQTPGQGLQFLFEYFSETQRNKGNFPGRFSGRQFSNSRSEMNVSTLELGDSALYLCASSPPRDTRADGELFFGEGSRLTVL.

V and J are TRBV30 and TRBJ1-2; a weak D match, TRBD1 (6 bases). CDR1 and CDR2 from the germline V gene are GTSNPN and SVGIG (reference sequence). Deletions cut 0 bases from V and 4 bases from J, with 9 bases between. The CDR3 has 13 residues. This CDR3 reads CAWSVQGSYGYTF. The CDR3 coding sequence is TGTGCCTGGAGTGTACAGGGATCCTATGGCTACACCTTC. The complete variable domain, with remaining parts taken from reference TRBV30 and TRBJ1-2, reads SQTIHQWPATLVQPVGSPLSLECTVEGTSNPNLYWYRQAAGRGLQLLFYSVGIGQISSEVPQNLSASRPQDRQFILSSKKLLLSDSGFYLCAWSVQGSYGYTFGSGTRLTVV.

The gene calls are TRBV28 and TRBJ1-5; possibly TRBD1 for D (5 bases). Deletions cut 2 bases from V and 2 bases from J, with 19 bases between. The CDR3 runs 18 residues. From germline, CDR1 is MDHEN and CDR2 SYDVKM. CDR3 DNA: TGTGCCAGCAGTTTAGGAGAGGGGAGGGTTATAGGCAATCAGCCCCAGCATTTT. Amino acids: CASSLGEGRVIGNQPQHF. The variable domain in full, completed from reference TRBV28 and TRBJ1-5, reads DVKVTQSSRYLVKRTGEKVFLECVQDMDHENMFWYRQDPGLGLRLIYFSYDVKMKEKGDIPEGYSVSREKKERFSLILESASTNQTSMYLCASSLGEGRVIGNQPQHFGDGTRLSIL.

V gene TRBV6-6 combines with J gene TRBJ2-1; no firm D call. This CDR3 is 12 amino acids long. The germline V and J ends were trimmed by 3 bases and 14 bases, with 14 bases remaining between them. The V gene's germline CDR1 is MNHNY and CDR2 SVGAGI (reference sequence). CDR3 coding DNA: TGTGCCAGCAGTTATCTCCTCAGTGGGAAGTTCTTC. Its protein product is CASSYLLSGKFF.

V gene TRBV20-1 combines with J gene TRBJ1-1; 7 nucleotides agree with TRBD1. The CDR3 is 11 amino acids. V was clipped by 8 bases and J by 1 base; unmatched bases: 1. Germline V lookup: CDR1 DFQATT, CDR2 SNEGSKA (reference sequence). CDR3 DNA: TGCAGTCAGGGGGAGAACACTGAAGCTTTCTTT. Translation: CSQGENTEAFF.

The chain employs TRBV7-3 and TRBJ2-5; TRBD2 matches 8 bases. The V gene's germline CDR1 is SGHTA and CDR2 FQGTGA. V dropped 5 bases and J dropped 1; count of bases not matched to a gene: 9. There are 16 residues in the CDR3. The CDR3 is CASSRGLAGTQETQYF. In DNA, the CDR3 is TGTGCCAGCAGCAGGGGGTTAGCGGGGACCCAAGAGACCCAGTACTTC. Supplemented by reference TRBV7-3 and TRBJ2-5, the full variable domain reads GAGVSQTPSNKVTEKGKYVELRCDPISGHTALYWYRQSLGQGPEFLIYFQGTGAADDSGLPNDRFFAVRPEGSVSTLKIQRTERGDSAVYLCASSRGLAGTQETQYFGPGTRLLVL.

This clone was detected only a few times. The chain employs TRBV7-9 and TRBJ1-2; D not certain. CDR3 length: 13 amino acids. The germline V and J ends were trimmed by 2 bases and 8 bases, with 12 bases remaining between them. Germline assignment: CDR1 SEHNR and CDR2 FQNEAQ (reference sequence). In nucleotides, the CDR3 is TGTGCCAGCAGCTTAAGTCGGGTTTGGGGCTACACCTTC. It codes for CASSLSRVWGYTF.

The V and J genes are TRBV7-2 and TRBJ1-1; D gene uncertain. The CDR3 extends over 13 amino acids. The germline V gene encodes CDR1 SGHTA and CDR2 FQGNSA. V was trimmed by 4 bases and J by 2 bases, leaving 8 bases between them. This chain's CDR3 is CASSWGSNTEAFF. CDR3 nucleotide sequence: TGTGCCAGCAGCTGGGGAAGTAACACTGAAGCTTTCTTT.

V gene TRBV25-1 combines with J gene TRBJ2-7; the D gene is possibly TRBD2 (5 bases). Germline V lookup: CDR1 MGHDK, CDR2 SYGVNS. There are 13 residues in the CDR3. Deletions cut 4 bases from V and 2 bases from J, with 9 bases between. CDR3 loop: CASSVTGTYEQYF. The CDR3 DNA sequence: TGTGCCAGCAGTGTAACGGGGACCTACGAGCAGTACTTC.

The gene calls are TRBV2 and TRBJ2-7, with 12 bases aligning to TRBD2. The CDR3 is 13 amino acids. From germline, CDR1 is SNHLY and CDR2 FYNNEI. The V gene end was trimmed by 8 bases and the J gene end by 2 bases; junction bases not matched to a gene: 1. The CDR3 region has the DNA TGTGCCAGCCGACTAGCGGGGGCCTACGAGCAGTACGTC. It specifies CASRLAGAYEQYV.

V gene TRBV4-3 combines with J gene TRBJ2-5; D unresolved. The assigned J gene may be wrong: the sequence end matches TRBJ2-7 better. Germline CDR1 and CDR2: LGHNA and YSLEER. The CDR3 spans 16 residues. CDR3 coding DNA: TGCGCCAGCAGCCAAGAGCGCGGTGCAAGTACCTACGAGCAGTACTTC. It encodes CASSQERGASTYEQYF.

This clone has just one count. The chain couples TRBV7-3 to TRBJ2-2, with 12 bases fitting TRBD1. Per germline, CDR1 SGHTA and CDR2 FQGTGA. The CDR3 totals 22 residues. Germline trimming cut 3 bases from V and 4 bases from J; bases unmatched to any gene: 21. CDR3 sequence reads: CASSFKPPSPGQGAGSTGELFF. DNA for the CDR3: TGTGCCAGCAGCTTTAAACCCCCATCTCCGGGACAGGGGGCTGGAAGCACCGGGGAGCTGTTTTTT. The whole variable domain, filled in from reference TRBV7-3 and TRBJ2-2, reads GAGVSQTPSNKVTEKGKYVELRCDPISGHTALYWYRQSLGQGPEFLIYFQGTGAADDSGLPNDRFFAVRPEGSVSTLKIQRTERGDSAVYLCASSFKPPSPGQGAGSTGELFFGEGSRLTVL.

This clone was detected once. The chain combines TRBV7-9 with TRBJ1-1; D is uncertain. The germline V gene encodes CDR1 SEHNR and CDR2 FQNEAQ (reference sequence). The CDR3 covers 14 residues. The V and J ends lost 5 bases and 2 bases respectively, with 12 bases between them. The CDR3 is CASSPLGTNTEAFF. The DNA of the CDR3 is TGTGCCAGCAGCCCCCTGGGAACTAACACTGAAGCTTTCTTT.